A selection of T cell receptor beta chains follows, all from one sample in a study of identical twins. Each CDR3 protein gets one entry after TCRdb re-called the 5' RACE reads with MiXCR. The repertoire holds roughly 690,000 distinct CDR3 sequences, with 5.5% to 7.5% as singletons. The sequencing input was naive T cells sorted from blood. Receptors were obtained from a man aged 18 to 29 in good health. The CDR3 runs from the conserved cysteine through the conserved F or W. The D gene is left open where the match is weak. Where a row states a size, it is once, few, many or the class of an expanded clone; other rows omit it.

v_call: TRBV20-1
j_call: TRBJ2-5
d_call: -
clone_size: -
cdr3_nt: TGCAGGCCCGAGGGGGGGCGGCTGGAGACCCAGTACTTC
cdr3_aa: CRPEGGRLETQYF

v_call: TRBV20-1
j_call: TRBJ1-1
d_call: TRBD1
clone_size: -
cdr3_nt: TGCAGTGCTGATCCAGGGGGCATGAACACTGAAGCTTTCTTT
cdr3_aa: CSADPGGMNTEAFF

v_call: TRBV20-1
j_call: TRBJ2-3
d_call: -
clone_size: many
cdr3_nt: TGCAGTGCTATCGCTTCACGTAGCACAGATACGCAGTATTTT
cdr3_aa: CSAIASRSTDTQYF

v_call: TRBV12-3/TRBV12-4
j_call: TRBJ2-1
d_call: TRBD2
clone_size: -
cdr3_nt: TGTGCCAGCAGTTTACGTCGGGAGGGTGAGAATGAGCAGTTCTTC
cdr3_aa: CASSLRREGENEQFF

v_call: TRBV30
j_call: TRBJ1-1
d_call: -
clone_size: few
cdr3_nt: TGTGCCTGGAGGGGGACCCTAACCAAACCCCTGGGAGCTTTCTTT
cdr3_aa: CAWRGTLTKPLGAFF

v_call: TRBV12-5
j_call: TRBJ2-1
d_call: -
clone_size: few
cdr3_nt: TGTGCTAGTGGCCTACAGTTGGGTGAGCAGTTCTTC
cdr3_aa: CASGLQLGEQFF

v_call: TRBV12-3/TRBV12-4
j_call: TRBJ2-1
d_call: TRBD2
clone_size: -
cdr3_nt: TGTGCCAGCAGTTTTTCAACTAGCGGGGGGGACAATGAGCAGTTCTTC
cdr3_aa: CASSFSTSGGDNEQFF

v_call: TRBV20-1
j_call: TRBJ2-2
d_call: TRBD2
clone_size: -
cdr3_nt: TGCAGTGCTAGAGATTTGACTAGCGGAGTCGGGGAGCTGTTTTTT
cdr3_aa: CSARDLTSGVGELFF

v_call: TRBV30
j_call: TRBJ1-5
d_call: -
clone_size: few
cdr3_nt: TGTGCCTGGAGCCGGCGGGATCAGCCCCAGCATTTT
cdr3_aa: CAWSRRDQPQHF

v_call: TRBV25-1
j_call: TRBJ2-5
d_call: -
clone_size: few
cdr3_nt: TGTGCCAGCAGTGAATTAGGGAAAGAGACCCAGTACTTC
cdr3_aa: CASSELGKETQYF

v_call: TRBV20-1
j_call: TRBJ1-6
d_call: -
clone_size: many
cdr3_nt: TGCAGTGCTAGATTGATGGAGGACAGAGATTCACCCCTCCACTTT
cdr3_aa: CSARLMEDRDSPLHF

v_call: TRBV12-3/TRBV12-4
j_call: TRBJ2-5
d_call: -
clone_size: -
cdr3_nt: TGTGCCAGCAACCTCGAGAGCCAAGAGACCCAGTACTTC
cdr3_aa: CASNLESQETQYF

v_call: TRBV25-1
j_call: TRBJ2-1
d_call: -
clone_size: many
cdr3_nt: TGTGCCAGCAGAGAGACTTCTACCAATGAGCAGTTCTTC
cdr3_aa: CASRETSTNEQFF

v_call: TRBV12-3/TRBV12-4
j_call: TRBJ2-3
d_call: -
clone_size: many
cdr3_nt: TGTGCCAGCAGTTTATCCCGGGGGACTCCGGGGGGCACAGATACGCAGTATTTT
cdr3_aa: CASSLSRGTPGGTDTQYF

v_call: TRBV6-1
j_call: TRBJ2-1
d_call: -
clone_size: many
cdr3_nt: TGTGCCAGCAGACCTAGGGGATTAGTCAATGAGCAGTTCTTC
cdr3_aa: CASRPRGLVNEQFF

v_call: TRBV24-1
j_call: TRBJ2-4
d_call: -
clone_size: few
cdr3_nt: TGTGCCACCAGTGAGGCGTTAGCCAAAAACATTCAGTACTTC
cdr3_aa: CATSEALAKNIQYF

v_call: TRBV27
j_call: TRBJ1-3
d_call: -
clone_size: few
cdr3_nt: TGTGCCAGCAGTCTAAGCTTGGCCTCTGGAAACACCATATATTTT
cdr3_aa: CASSLSLASGNTIYF

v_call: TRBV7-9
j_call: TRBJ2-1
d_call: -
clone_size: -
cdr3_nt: TGTGCCAGCAGCTTATATGCAGGGACCTCCTACAATGAGCAGTTCTTC
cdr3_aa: CASSLYAGTSYNEQFF

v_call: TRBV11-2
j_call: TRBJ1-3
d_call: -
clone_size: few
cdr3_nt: TGTGCCAGCAGCTTAGGGGCTGGAGACACCATATATTTT
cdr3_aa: CASSLGAGDTIYF

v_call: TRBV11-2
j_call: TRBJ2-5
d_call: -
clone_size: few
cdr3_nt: TGTGCCAGCAGCTTAGAGGACCTGAGCCAGACCCAGTACTTC
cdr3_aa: CASSLEDLSQTQYF

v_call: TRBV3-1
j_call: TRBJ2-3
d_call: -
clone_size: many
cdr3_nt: TGTGCCAGCAGCCAGGAACTAGCATCTACGCAGTATTTT
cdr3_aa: CASSQELASTQYF

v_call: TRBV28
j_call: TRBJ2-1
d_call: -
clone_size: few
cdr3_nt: TGTGCCAGCAGAAGAGACCATGAGCAGTTCTTC
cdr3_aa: CASRRDHEQFF

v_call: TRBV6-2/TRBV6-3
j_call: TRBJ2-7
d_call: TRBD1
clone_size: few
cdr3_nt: TGTGCCAGCAGTGTGTCACAGGGGGCGTACGAGCAGTACTTC
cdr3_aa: CASSVSQGAYEQYF

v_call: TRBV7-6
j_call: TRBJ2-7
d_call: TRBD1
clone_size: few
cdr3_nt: TGTGCCAGCAGCTTCGGGACAGAAGACTACGAGCAGTACTTC
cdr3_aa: CASSFGTEDYEQYF

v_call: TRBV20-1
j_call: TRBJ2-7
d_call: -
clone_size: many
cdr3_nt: TGCAGTGCTAGGTCGAGACAGACCTACGAGCAGTACTTC
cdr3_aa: CSARSRQTYEQYF

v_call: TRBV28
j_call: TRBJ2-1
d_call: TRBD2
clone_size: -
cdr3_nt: TGTGCCAGCAGTTTGCTAGCGGGAGGGCCTGGGCAGTTCTTC
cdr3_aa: CASSLLAGGPGQFF

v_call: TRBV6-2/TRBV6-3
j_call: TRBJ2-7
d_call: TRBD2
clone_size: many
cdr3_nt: TGTGCCAGCAGTTACGGCGGGAGGCCCCATGTTCTGTACTTC
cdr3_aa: CASSYGGRPHVLYF

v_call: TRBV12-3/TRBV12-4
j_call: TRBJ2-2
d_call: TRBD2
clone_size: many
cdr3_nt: TGTGCCAGCAGCCGTTACCTAGCGGGACCAAACACCGGGGAGCTGTTTTTT
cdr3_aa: CASSRYLAGPNTGELFF

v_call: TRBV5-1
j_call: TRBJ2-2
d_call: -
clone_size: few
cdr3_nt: TGCGCCAGCAGCCCGCTCCGGGCAGAAACCCCGAACACCGGGGAGCTGTTTTTT
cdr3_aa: CASSPLRAETPNTGELFF

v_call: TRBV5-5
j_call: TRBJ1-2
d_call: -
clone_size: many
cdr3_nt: TGTGCCAGCAGCTTGGGTGGCACTTCGGACTATGGCTACACCTTC
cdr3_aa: CASSLGGTSDYGYTF

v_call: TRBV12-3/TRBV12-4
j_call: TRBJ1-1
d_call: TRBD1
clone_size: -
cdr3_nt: TGTGCCAGCAGTTTTGGGACAGGGGGCGGTCCTGAAGCTTTCTTT
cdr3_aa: CASSFGTGGGPEAFF

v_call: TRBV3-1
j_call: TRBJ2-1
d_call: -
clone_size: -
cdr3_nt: TGTGCCAGCAGTCACAGGGAAAGGTTATACAATGAGCAGTTCTTC
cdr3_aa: CASSHRERLYNEQFF

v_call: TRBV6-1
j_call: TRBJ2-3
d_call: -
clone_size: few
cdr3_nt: TGTGCCAGCAGTGAAACATCGAGGGGAACAGATACGCAGTATTTT
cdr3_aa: CASSETSRGTDTQYF

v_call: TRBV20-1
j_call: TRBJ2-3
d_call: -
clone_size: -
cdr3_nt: TGCAGTGCTAGAAAAGGGGGCACAGATACGCAGTATTTT
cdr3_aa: CSARKGGTDTQYF

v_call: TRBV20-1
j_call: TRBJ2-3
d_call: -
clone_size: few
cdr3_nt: TGCAGTGCTAGACTTCTCTCCAATATCAGAAGTAGGGGAGTCGCAGATACGCAGTATTTT
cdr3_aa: CSARLLSNIRSRGVADTQYF

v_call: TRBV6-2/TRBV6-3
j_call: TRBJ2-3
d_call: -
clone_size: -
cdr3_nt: TGTGCCTGCAGCAATTTAGCGGTTCACACAGATACGCAGTATTTT
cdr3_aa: CACSNLAVHTDTQYF

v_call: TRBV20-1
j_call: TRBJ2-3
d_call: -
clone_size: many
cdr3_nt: TGCAGTGCTAGAGATCAGGTGGTCCCGCTTTGGCAGTATTTT
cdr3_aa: CSARDQVVPLWQYF

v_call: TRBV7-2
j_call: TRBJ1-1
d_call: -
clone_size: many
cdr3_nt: TGTGCCAGCAGCTTAATTGGGGGACAAGTGAATGGAGCTTTCTTT
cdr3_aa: CASSLIGGQVNGAFF

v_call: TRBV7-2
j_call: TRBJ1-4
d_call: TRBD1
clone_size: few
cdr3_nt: TGTGCCAGCAGCTTAGAGGGGGCGGCTAATGAAAAACTGTTTTTT
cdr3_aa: CASSLEGAANEKLFF

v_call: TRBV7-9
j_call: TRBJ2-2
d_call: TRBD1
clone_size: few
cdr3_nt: TGTGCCAGCAGCCAACCGGGACAGAGCACCGGGGAGCTGTTTTTT
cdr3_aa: CASSQPGQSTGELFF

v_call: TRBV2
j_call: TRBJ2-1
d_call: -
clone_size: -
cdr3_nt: TGTGCCAGCAGTGTCGGGGCTAACAATGAGCAGTTCTTC
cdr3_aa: CASSVGANNEQFF

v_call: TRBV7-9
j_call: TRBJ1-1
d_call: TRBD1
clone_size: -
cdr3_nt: TGTGCCAGCAGCCTAACGACAGGGCCGAGCACTGAAGCTTTCTTT
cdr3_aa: CASSLTTGPSTEAFF

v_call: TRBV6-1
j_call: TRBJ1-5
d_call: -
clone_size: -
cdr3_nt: TGTGCCAGCGCAAAGGGGGATAGCAATCAGCCCCAGCATTTT
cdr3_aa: CASAKGDSNQPQHF

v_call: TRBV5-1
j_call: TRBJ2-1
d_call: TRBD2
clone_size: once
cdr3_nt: TGCGCCAGCAGCCTAGCGGGACCGAGGGATGAGCAGTTCTTC
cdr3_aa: CASSLAGPRDEQFF

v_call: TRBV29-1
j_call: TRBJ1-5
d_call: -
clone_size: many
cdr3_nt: TGCAGCGTTGCTTTGGAGAGGGCCAATCAGCCCCAGCATTTT
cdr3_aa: CSVALERANQPQHF

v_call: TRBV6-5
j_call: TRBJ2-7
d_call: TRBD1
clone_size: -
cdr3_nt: TGTGCCACATCCAGGGGGCCGTACGAGCAGTACTTC
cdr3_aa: CATSRGPYEQYF

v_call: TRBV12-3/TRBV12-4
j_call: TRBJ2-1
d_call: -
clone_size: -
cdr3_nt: TGTGCCAGCAGTGCTGGCCGCTCCTACAATGAGCAGTTCTTC
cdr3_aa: CASSAGRSYNEQFF

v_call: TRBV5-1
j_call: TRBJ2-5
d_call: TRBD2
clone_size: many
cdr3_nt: TGCGCCAGCAGCTTGGCCCTTAGCGGGAATGCCATTGAGACCCAGTACTTC
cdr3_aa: CASSLALSGNAIETQYF

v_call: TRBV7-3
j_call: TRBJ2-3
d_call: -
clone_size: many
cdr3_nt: TGTGCCAGCAGCGAGCAGGGAGCAGATACGCAGTATTTT
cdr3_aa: CASSEQGADTQYF

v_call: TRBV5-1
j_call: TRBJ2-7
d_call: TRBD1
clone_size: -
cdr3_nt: TGCGCCAGCAGCCCCGGGACAGGACCATCAGGGGAGCAGTACTTC
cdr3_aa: CASSPGTGPSGEQYF